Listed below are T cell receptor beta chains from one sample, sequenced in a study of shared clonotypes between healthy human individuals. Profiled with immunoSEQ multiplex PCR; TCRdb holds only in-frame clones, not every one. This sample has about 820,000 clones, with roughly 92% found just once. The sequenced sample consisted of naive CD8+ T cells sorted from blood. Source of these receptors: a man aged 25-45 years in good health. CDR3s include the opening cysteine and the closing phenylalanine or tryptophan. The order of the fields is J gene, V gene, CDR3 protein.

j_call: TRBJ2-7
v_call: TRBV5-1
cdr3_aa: CASSLSAFSYEQYF

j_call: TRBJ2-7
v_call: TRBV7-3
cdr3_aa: CASSLTTGNEQYF

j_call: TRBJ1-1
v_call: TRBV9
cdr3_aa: CASSVVRDPEAFF

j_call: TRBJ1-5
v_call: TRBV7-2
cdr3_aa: CASSLGGWGNQPQHF

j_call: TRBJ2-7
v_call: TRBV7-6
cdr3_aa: CASSPTGGGVEQYF

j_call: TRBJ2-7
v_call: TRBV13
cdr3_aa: CASSNHLMSSYEQYF

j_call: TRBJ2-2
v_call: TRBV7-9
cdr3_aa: CASSGLGGIAGELFF

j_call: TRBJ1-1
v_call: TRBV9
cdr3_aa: CASSVSGGAFTEAFF

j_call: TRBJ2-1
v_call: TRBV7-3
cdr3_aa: CASSRGGIDEQFF

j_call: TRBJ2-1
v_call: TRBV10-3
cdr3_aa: CASYSGSESSYNEQFF

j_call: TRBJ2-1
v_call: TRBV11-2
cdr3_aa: CASTLGPGGMGSGDEQFF

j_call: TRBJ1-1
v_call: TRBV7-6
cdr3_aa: CASSDYDRGTEAFF

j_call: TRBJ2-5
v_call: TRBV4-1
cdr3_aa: CASSEGLAGEGETQYF

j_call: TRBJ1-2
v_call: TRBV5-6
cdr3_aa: CASSLGTENYGYTF

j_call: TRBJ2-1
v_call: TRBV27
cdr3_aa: CASRGETGVNNEQFF

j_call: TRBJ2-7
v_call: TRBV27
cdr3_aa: CASSFLRGQEGYEQYF

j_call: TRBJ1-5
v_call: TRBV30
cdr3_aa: CAWSPTGQAWGNQPQHF

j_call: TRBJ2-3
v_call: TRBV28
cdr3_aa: CASSLLLAGGLDTQYF

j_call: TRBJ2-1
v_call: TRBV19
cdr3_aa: CASATTGDGYNEQFF

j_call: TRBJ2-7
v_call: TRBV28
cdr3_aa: CASSLGYKRSYEQYF

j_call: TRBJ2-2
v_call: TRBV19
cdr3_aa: CASSIQREGHGELFF

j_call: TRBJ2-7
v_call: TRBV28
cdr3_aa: CASSFGTEQYF

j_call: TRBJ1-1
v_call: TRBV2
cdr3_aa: CASSKGQLEAFF

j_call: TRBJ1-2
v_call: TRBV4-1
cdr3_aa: CASSPGVAYGYTF

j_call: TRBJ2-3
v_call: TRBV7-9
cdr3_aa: CASSDLAEDTDTQYF

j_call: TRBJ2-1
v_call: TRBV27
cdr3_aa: CASGTYGRNEQFF

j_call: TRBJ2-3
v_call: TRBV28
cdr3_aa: CASRRTSGYTDTQYF

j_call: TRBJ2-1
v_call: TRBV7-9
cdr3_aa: CASSLVGRANNEQFF

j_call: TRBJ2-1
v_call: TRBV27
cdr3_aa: CASRDAVAGAYNEQFF

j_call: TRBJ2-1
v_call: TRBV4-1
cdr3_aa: CASSPSGTYNEQFF

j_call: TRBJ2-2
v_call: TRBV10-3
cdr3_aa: CAIERPGGTTNTGELFF

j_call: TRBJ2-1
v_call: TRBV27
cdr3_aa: CASKGRYNEQFF

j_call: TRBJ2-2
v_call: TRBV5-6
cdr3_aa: CASRPPGLAGSAGGELFF

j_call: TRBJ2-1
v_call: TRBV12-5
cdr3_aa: CASGLGWNEQFF

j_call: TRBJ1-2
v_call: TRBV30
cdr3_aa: CAWNTGGIVGGYTF

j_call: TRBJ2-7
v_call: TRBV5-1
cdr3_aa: CASDPGQGAYEQYF